These 32 T cell receptor beta chains came from one sample sequenced in a study of shared clonotypes between healthy human individuals. Measured with immunoSEQ multiplex PCR; TCRdb has only the in-frame clones, and not every one. The sample holds hundreds of thousands of clones, 95% to 98% seen once. Terminally differentiated effector memory CD45RA+ cells were excluded by CCR7 positive selection of CD45RO-negative cells. Sequencing was done on a sample of naive CD8+ T cells sorted from blood. The receptors were gathered from a man aged 25 to 45 in good health.

With respect to this clone: Different DNA sequences within this sample yield the same CDR3. The CDR3 sequence is CASSLFSSYEQYF. CDR3 in DNA: TGTGCCAGCAGCTTATTCAGCAGCTACGAGCAGTACTTC. V and J are TRBV7-6 and TRBJ2-7; unclear D gene. This CDR3 has 13 residues. The germline V gene encodes CDR1 SGHVS and CDR2 FNYEAQ. Trimming took off 2 bases at V and 3 bases at J, with 8 bases between the two ends.

The V gene is TRBV27, the J gene TRBJ2-7; 8 nucleotides line up with TRBD2. V lost 5 bases, J lost 7 bases, and 10 bases stayed unmatched. The CDR3 length is 14 residues. Germline CDR1 reads MNHEY; CDR2 reads SMNVEV (reference sequence). CDR3 nucleotides: TGTGCCAGCAGTCTCCAGGTAGCGGGAAGGGAGCAGTACTTC. Its protein product is CASSLQVAGREQYF.

The rearrangement joins TRBV13 to TRBJ2-5; the match to TRBD2 covers 11 bases. V trimming: 3 bases; J trimming: 2 bases; junction bases outside the gene matches: 2. The CDR3 has 15 amino acids. Looked up from germline, CDR1 is PRHDT and CDR2 is FYEKMQ (reference sequence). The CDR3 loop reads CASSLWTSGQETQYF. The DNA of the CDR3 is TGTGCCAGCAGCTTGTGGACTAGCGGGCAAGAGACCCAGTACTTC.

The CDR3 region has the DNA TGTGCCAGCAGCTCGATAACACTAGCTCAGAGCTCCTACGAGCAGTACTTC. The encoded protein is CASSSITLAQSSYEQYF. This rearrangement joins TRBV7-9 to TRBJ2-7; tentatively, D is TRBD2 (6 bases). CDR3 length: 17 residues. V lost 4 bases and J lost 0, with 19 bases in between. Germline CDR1 SEHNR, CDR2 FQNEAQ (reference sequence).

The chain carries TRBV15 and TRBJ2-5; tentative D call: TRBD2 (6 bases). This CDR3 is built from 14 residues. The V and J ends lost 3 bases and 4 bases respectively, with 12 bases between them. Germline CDR1 and CDR2: LNHNV and YYDKDF (reference sequence). The CDR3, as DNA: TGTGCCACCAGCAGCGCCGGACTAATAGAGACCCAGTACTTC. This gives the protein CATSSAGLIETQYF.

The chain recombines TRBV19 with TRBJ2-1; D gene uncertain. V was shortened by 7 bases and J by 0 bases, with 7 bases between the two germline ends. CDR3 length: 13 residues. Germline loops: CDR1 LNHDA, CDR2 SQIVND (reference sequence). CDR3 DNA sequence: TGTGCCAGTACCGAGAGCTCCTACAATGAGCAGTTCTTC. Residues: CASTESSYNEQFF.

The chain couples TRBV9 to TRBJ2-1, with TRBD2 matching 9 bases. Germline trimming cut 3 bases from V and 3 bases from J; bases unmatched to any gene: 4. CDR3 size: 15 residues. From germline, CDR1 is SGDLS and CDR2 YYNGEE. The chain's CDR3 is CASSASGTLYNEQFF. CDR3 bases: TGTGCCAGCAGCGCTAGCGGGACTCTCTACAATGAGCAGTTCTTC.

This chain joins TRBV9 and TRBJ2-1, with TRBD1 identical over 9 bases. The trim removed 7 bases at V and 8 bases at J, leaving 10 bases unmatched. Looked up from germline, CDR1 is SGDLS and CDR2 is YYNGEE. This CDR3 has 14 amino acids. Here the CDR3 reads CASGGDREIDEQFF. Written as DNA, the CDR3 is TGTGCCAGCGGCGGGGACAGGGAGATAGATGAGCAGTTCTTC.

The rearrangement joins TRBV4-1 to TRBJ2-1; tentative D call: TRBD1 (5 bases). The V gene's germline CDR1 is MGHRA and CDR2 YSYEKL. There are 15 residues in the CDR3. Trimming removed 2 bases at V and 7 bases at J, with 15 bases between. The CDR3 protein is CASSQQGRGLNEQFF. The CDR3 bases are TGCGCCAGCAGCCAACAGGGTAGGGGTCTGAATGAGCAGTTCTTC.

The chain couples TRBV29-1 to TRBJ2-5; 8 nucleotides line up with TRBD1. Germline V gene data show CDR1 as SQVTM and CDR2 as ANQGSEA. The CDR3 runs 15 residues. Trimming at V came to 0 bases and at J to 2 bases, leaving 5 bases not matched to a gene. Here the CDR3 DNA reads TGCAGCGTTGAAGACAGGGGGCGGATACAAGAGACCCAGTACTTC. It is translated as CSVEDRGRIQETQYF.

The CDR3 coding sequence is TGTGCCAGCAGCCGAGCGGAATCCTACGAGCAGTACTTC. Protein: CASSRAESYEQYF. The V call is TRBV6-1, the J call TRBJ2-7; tentative D call: TRBD2 (5 bases). This CDR3 comprises 13 residues. The germline V gene has CDR1 MNHNS and CDR2 SASEGT. V gave up 6 bases and J gave up 1 base, with 10 bases separating them.

This clone has a single count. Distinct nucleotide sequences in the sample also encode this CDR3. This chain connects TRBV7-9 to TRBJ2-2; D gene ambiguous. V was cut by 1 base and J by 7 bases, with 4 bases left in between. The CDR3 length is 12 residues. From germline, CDR1 is SEHNR and CDR2 FQNEAQ (reference sequence). The CDR3 here is CASSLGVGELFF. The CDR3 nucleotides are TGTGCCAGCAGCTTAGGGGTCGGGGAGCTGTTTTTT.

The chain links TRBV6-6 to TRBJ2-3, with D possibly TRBD2 on 5 matching bases. This CDR3 is built from 16 residues. CDR1 is MNHNY, CDR2 SVGAGI, per germline (reference sequence). V was clipped by 0 bases and J by 3 bases, with 13 bases between them. The CDR3 loop reads CASSYSWETETDTQYF. CDR3 nucleotides: TGTGCCAGCAGTTACTCGTGGGAGACGGAGACAGATACGCAGTATTTT.

As regards this clone: The same CDR3 can be traced to other DNA sequences in this sample. The V gene is TRBV6-6, the J gene TRBJ2-5, with D unclear. CDR1 and CDR2 from the germline V gene are MNHNY and SVGAGI (reference sequence). V lost 2 bases, J lost 5 bases, and 3 bases lay in between. The CDR3 consists of 11 residues. CDR3 nucleotides: TGTGCCAGCAGTTACGGTGAGACCCAGTACTTC. Protein: CASSYGETQYF.

This clone has just one count. The rearrangement links TRBV5-5 to TRBJ2-7; possibly TRBD2 for D (6 bases). V was clipped by 0 bases and J by 0 bases, with 7 bases between them. From germline, CDR1 is SGHKS and CDR2 YYEKEE (reference sequence). This CDR3 region has 14 residues. The CDR3 here is CASSLAGGSYEQYF. CDR3 nucleotide sequence: TGTGCCAGCAGCTTGGCCGGGGGCTCCTACGAGCAGTACTTC. Using reference TRBV5-5 and TRBJ2-7 for the parts outside the CDR3, the full variable domain is DAGVTQSPTHLIKTRGQQVTLRCSPISGHKSVSWYQQVLGQGPQFIFQYYEKEERGRGNFPDRFSARQFPNYSSELNVNALLLGDSALYLCASSLAGGSYEQYFGPGTRLTVT.

In this sample, this clone turned up once. The gene calls are TRBV7-2 and TRBJ2-1; D is unclear. Germline loops: CDR1 SGHTA, CDR2 FQGNSA. Trimming took 6 bases from V and 0 from J, leaving 15 bases between them. This CDR3 has 16 residues. The CDR3: CASSRVYGRSYNEQFF. The CDR3 nucleotides read TGTGCCAGCAGTCGCGTGTACGGGCGCTCCTACAATGAGCAGTTCTTC.

V is TRBV27 and J is TRBJ1-2; TRBD1 matches 12 bases. The CDR3 is 15 amino acids. Germline lookup yields CDR1 MNHEY and CDR2 SMNVEV (reference sequence). V lost 2 bases and J lost 7; bases outside the gene matches: 5. CDR3 residues: CASSLSGTGGGGYTF. The CDR3 DNA is TGTGCCAGCAGTTTAAGCGGGACAGGGGGCGGTGGCTACACCTTC.

This clone was seen once. The V and J genes are TRBV13 and TRBJ2-1; 14 positions match TRBD2. CDR1 and CDR2 (germline): PRHDT, FYEKMQ (reference sequence). Trimming cost V 3 bases and J 6 bases; bases outside gene matches: 13. CDR3 length equals 19 residues. This CDR3 is CASSFMTSGRANSRNEQFF. The CDR3 DNA is TGTGCCAGCAGCTTTATGACTAGCGGGAGGGCAAATTCTCGCAATGAGCAGTTCTTC.

The CDR3 sequence: CATTWSGSGDYEQYF. For the CDR3, the DNA is TGTGCCACCACCTGGAGCGGTTCTGGGGATTACGAGCAGTACTTC. The chain has TRBV15 and TRBJ2-7, with a possible D match to TRBD2 (5 bases). Per germline, CDR1 LNHNV and CDR2 YYDKDF (reference sequence). The CDR3 totals 15 residues. V lost 7 bases to trimming and J lost 4 bases, with 20 bases between them. Full variable domain (remainder filled in from reference TRBV15 and TRBJ2-7): DAMVIQNPRYQVTQFGKPVTLSCSQTLNHNVMYWYQQKSSQAPKLLFHYYDKDFNNEADTPDNFQSRRPNTSFCFLDIRSPGLGDTAMYLCATTWSGSGDYEQYFGPGTRLTVT.

In nucleotides, the CDR3 is TGCGCCAGCAGCTTGGACGGGACGGATTCCTACGAGCAGTACTTC. The encoded protein is CASSLDGTDSYEQYF. J is TRBJ2-7 and V is TRBV5-1, with D perhaps matching TRBD1 or TRBD2 (5 bases each). Germline V gene data show CDR1 as SGHRS and CDR2 as YFSETQ. Trimming cost V 0 bases and J 1 base, with 11 bases left between them. CDR3 size: 15 residues.

V and J are TRBV7-9 and TRBJ2-5; D may correspond to TRBD1 or TRBD2 (6 bases each). V lost 8 bases and J 5 bases, leaving 21 bases between the germline ends. This CDR3 has 15 amino acids. Germline values: CDR1 SEHNR, CDR2 FQNEAQ (reference sequence). CDR3 region: CASGPKGGFLETQYF. The CDR3 DNA reads TGTGCCAGCGGCCCTAAGGGGGGATTCTTGGAGACCCAGTACTTC.

This rearrangement joins TRBV4-3 to TRBJ2-1, with D perhaps being TRBD1 or TRBD2 (6 bases each). The germline V gene has CDR1 LGHNA and CDR2 YSLEER. The length of the CDR3 is 15 residues. V shed 0 bases and J shed 7 bases, with 13 bases lying between them. The CDR3 sequence: CASSQDRGLENEQFF. CDR3 bases: TGCGCCAGCAGCCAAGACCGGGGGCTGGAGAATGAGCAGTTCTTC.

The rearrangement joins TRBV12-5 to TRBJ2-1; 13 nucleotides match TRBD2. Germline lookup yields CDR1 LGHNT and CDR2 FRNRAP. V dropped 6 bases and J dropped 5; count of bases not matched to a gene: 4. The CDR3 extends over 15 amino acids. In nucleotides, the CDR3 is TGTGCTAGTGGCGAGGGGACTAGCGGGGACAATGAGCAGTTCTTC. Encoded protein: CASGEGTSGDNEQFF.

The CDR3 sequence is CASMEYREAGEKLFF. The CDR3 nucleotides read TGCGCCAGCATGGAATACAGGGAGGCCGGCGAAAAACTGTTTTTT. The V call is TRBV10-2, the J call TRBJ1-4; TRBD1 is a possible D gene (6 bases). CDR3 size: 15 residues. The V gene's germline CDR1 is WSHSY and CDR2 SAAADI. V lost 7 bases to trimming and J lost 8 bases, with 20 bases between them.

J is TRBJ2-3 and V is TRBV5-1, with unresolved D. Trimming removed 0 bases at V and 0 bases at J, with 8 bases between. This CDR3 region has 15 residues. CDR1 is SGHRS, CDR2 YFSETQ, per germline. The CDR3 spells CASSLAGQSTDTQYF. CDR3 coding DNA: TGCGCCAGCAGCTTGGCCGGGCAAAGCACAGATACGCAGTATTTT.

The genes are TRBV10-1 and TRBJ2-1; 7 bases line up with TRBD2. With V trimmed by 3 bases and J by 8 bases, 10 bases remained unmatched. Per the germline V gene, CDR1 is WNHNN and CDR2 is SYGVQD (reference sequence). The CDR3 has 15 residues. CDR3 bases: TGCGCCAGCAGTGATAGGGGAGGGCCTTTCGATGAGCAGTTCTTC. Its protein is CASSDRGGPFDEQFF.

The chain uses TRBV21-1 and TRBJ2-7; TRBD2 is the table's D call, not checked against the DNA. TRBV21-1 is flagged as a pseudogene. The CDR3 runs 14 residues. The CDR3 spells CASSYPGGEYEQYF. CDR3 sequence (DNA): TGTGCCAGCAGCTATCCCGGGGGGGAGTACGAGCAGTACTTC.

Comment on this clone: Other DNA sequences in this sample translate to the same CDR3. J is TRBJ2-7 and V is TRBV9; TRBD2 is a possible D gene (6 bases). The V and J ends lost 0 bases and 4 bases respectively, with 14 bases between them. In germline, CDR1 is SGDLS, CDR2 YYNGEE. This CDR3 is 15 amino acids long. The CDR3 DNA sequence: TGTGCCAGCAGCGTAGGCGACGGGAGCTCTTACGAGCAGTACTTC. Amino acids: CASSVGDGSSYEQYF.

The sample holds one count of this clone. The chain links TRBV6-1 to TRBJ2-1; the match to TRBD2 covers 12 bases. CDR1 MNHNS and CDR2 SASEGT come from the germline V gene. This CDR3 is 14 amino acids long. V was clipped by 6 bases and J by 8 bases; unmatched bases: 5. CDR3 nucleotide sequence: TGTGCCAGCAGCGGACTAGCGGGACGCGATGAGCAGTTCTTC. Its translation: CASSGLAGRDEQFF.

The genes are TRBV19 and TRBJ2-1; D is uncertain. This CDR3 spans 12 amino acids. Between the trimmed V and J ends, which lost 4 bases and 6 bases, there was a span of 7 bases. From germline, CDR1 is LNHDA and CDR2 SQIVND (reference sequence). DNA of the CDR3: TGTGCCAGTAGTACTCCCGGCAATGAGCAGTTCTTC. This codes for CASSTPGNEQFF.

The chain links TRBV5-1 to TRBJ2-1, with 8 bases aligning to TRBD2. The V segment lost 1 base and the J segment 0 bases; nucleotides outside the gene matches: 3. Germline V gene sequence: CDR1 SGHRS, CDR2 YFSETQ. CDR3 length: 16 residues. CDR3 coding DNA: TGCGCCAGCAGCTTGTTTCTAGCGGGCTCCTACAATGAGCAGTTCTTC. It specifies CASSLFLAGSYNEQFF.

The chain uses TRBV13 and TRBJ2-3; D remains ambiguous. The CDR3 length is 14 residues. V lost 5 bases, J lost 2 bases, and 11 bases lay in between. Germline V gives CDR1 PRHDT, CDR2 FYEKMQ (reference sequence). In nucleotides, the CDR3 is TGTGCCAGCAGCCAAACTACTCCCACAGATACGCAGTATTTT. As protein: CASSQTTPTDTQYF.